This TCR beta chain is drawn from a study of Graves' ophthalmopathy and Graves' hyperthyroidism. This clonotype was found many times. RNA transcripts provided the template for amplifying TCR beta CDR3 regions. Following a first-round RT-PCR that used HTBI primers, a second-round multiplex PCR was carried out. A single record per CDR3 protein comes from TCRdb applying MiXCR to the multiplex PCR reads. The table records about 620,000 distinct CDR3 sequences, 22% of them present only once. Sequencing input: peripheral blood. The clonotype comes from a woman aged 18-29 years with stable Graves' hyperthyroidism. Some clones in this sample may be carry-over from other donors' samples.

CDR3 DNA sequence: TGCAGCGTTTCGACAGACTATGGCTACACCTTC. Translated: CSVSTDYGYTF. This chain links TRBV29-1 with TRBJ1-2, with D possibly TRBD1 on 5 matching bases. Trimming pared 5 bases from V and 3 bases from J, leaving 7 bases between. Germline assignment: CDR1 SQVTM and CDR2 ANQGSEA. The CDR3 consists of 11 residues.